The present T cell receptor (beta chain) was sequenced within a study of CD8 T cells in ankylosing spondylitis. Study-wide points: For ankylosing spondylitis blood, a TCR beta motif of 7 to 9 highly homologous variants appeared characteristic.

A word on this clonotype: Its antigen is unknown.

TCRdb re-called the 5' RACE reads through MiXCR, storing one row per CDR3 protein. The data show approximately 540,000 distinct CDR3 sequences, about an eighth seen once. J was trimmed by 7 bases and V by 3 bases; bases with no gene match: 6. CDR1 is LGHDT and CDR2 is YNNKEL in the germline V gene (reference sequence). CDR3 length: 14 amino acids. The genes are TRBV3-1 and TRBJ2-1; TRBD1 matches 7 bases. The TCR comes from a male donor with ankylosing spondylitis. Sequencing input: blood, either unsorted or a sorted T cell fraction (not recorded which). The DNA of the CDR3 is TGTGCCAGCAGCCAGTCCAAACAGGGGAATGAGCAGTTCTTC. It encodes CASSQSKQGNEQFF.